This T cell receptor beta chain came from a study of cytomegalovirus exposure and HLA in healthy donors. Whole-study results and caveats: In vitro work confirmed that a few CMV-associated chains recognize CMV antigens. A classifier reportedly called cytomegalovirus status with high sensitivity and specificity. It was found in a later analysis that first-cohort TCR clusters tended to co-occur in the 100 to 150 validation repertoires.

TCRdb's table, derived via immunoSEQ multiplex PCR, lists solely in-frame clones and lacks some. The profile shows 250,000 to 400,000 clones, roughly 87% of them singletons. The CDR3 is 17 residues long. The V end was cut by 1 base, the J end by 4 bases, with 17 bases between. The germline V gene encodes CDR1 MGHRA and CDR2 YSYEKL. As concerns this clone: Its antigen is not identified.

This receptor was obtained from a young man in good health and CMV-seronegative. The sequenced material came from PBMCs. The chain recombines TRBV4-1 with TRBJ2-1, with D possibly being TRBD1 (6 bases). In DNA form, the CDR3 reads TGCGCCAGCAGCCAAGTTTCGGACAGAGATGCTTACAATGAGCAGTTCTTC. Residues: CASSQVSDRDAYNEQFF.